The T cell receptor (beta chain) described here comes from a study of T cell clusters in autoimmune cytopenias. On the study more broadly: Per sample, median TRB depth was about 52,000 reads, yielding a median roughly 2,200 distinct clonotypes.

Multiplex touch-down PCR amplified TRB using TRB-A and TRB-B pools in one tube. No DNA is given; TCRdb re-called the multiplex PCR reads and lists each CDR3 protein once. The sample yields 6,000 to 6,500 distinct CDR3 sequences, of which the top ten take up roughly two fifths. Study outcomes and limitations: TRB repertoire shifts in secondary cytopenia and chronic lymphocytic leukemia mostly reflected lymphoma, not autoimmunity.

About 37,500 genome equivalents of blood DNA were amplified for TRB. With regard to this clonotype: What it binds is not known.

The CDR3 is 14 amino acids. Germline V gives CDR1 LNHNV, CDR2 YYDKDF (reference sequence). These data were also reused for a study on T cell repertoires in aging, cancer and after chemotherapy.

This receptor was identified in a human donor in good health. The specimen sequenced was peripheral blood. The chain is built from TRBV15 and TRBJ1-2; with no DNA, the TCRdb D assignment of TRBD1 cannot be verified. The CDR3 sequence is CATSRDKGNYGYTF.